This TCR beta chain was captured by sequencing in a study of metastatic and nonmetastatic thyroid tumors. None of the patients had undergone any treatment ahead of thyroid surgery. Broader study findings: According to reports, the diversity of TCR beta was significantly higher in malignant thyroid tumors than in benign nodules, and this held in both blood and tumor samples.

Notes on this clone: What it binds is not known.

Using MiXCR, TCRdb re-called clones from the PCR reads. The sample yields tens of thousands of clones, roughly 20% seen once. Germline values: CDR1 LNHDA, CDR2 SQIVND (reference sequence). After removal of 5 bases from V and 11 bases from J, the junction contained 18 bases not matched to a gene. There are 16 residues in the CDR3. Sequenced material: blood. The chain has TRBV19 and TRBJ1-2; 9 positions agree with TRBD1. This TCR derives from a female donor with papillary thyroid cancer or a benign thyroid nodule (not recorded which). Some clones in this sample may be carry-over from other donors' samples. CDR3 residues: CASSPVTGGGVSVYTF. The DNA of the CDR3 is TGTGCCAGTAGTCCCGTGACAGGGGGGGGAGTCAGTGTATACACCTTC.